What follows is one T cell receptor beta chain and its context. The sample belongs to a study of PD-L1 blockade in urothelial cancer. The CDR3 runs to 15 residues. Germline V gene sequence: CDR1 MNHNY, CDR2 SVGAGI (reference sequence). Trimming pared 5 bases from V and 1 base from J, leaving 11 bases between. Repertoires were generated with immunoSEQ multiplex PCR, while TCRdb's copy carries only in-frame clones and drops some. The sample shows about 45,000 clones, roughly four fifths of them seen only once. Time point of the sample: peripheral blood 6 weeks after treatment start. The material sequenced was PBMCs, taken around atezolizumab (anti-PD-L1) treatment. The source of this sequence is a man in his 60s with urothelial cancer. The chain is built from TRBV6-6 and TRBJ2-2; D gene ambiguous. The DNA of the CDR3 is TGTGCCAGCAGTCCCGCGGATCGGAACACCGGGGAGCTGTTTTTT. Its translation: CASSPADRNTGELFF.